This entry lists 14 T cell receptor beta chains sequenced from one sample in a study of primary melanoma T cells and metastatic recurrence. The protocol was immunoSEQ multiplex PCR, while the TCRdb copy is restricted to in-frame clones and leaves out a portion. The table includes 100 to 150 clones, about 82% detected once. Source material: melanoma tumor tissue. These receptor sequences come from a human donor with melanoma.

The chain has TRBV19 and TRBJ1-6, with 9 bases identical to TRBD1. This CDR3 spans 15 amino acids. Per the germline V gene, CDR1 is LNHDA and CDR2 is SQIVND (reference sequence). Trimming took 7 bases from V and 10 from J; bases not matched to a gene: 11. The CDR3 here is CASNDRGKGGSPLHF. The CDR3 nucleotides read TGTGCCAGTAACGACAGGGGGAAAGGTGGCTCACCCCTCCACTTT.

The chain links TRBV5-1 to TRBJ1-1; unclear D gene. Germline V gives CDR1 SGHRS, CDR2 YFSETQ. The CDR3 totals 14 residues. The ends were cut back, 0 bases at V and 1 base at J, with 7 bases in the middle. The CDR3 reads CASSLVPGNTEAFF. CDR3 bases: TGCGCCAGCAGCTTGGTTCCGGGGAACACTGAAGCTTTCTTT.

This clone was detected only a few times. The chain employs TRBV29-1 and TRBJ2-1; TRBD2 matches at 7 bases. Germline CDR1 SQVTM, CDR2 ANQGSEA. V shed 4 bases and J 0 bases; nucleotides not matched to a gene: 12. The CDR3 is 17 amino acids. The CDR3 DNA reads as TGCAGCGTTGTATGGCTAGCGGAGAAGAGCTCCTACAATGAGCAGTTCTTC. Its translation: CSVVWLAEKSSYNEQFF.

The chain joins TRBV10-2 to TRBJ2-3; D is uncertain. The CDR3 runs 16 residues. Germline CDR1 reads WSHSY; CDR2 reads SAAADI. Trimming removed 5 bases from V and 0 bases from J, with 15 bases in between. The CDR3 spells CASSYMGSYSTDTQYF. The CDR3 nucleotides are TGCGCCAGCAGTTACATGGGTTCCTATAGCACAGATACGCAGTATTTT.

The chain uses TRBV28 and TRBJ1-2; D is perhaps TRBD1 (6 bases). The CDR3 consists of 17 residues. Germline V CDR1 and CDR2: MDHEN, SYDVKM. Between the trimmed V and J ends, which lost 2 bases and 0 bases, there was a span of 16 bases. The CDR3 reads CASSLRTATLPNYGYTF. The CDR3 nucleotides are TGTGCCAGCAGTTTAAGGACAGCCACACTCCCTAACTATGGCTACACCTTC.

CDR3 DNA sequence: TGTGCCAGCAGTCGTACAGGGGACCCCTCCTACAATGAGCAGTTCTTC. Encoded protein: CASSRTGDPSYNEQFF. The J gene is TRBJ2-1, the V gene TRBV27; 7 bases map to TRBD1. After removal of 5 bases from V and 0 bases from J, the junction contained 7 bases not matched to a gene. The CDR3 consists of 16 residues. Germline V gene sequence: CDR1 MNHEY, CDR2 SMNVEV (reference sequence).

The chain carries TRBV12-5 and TRBJ2-1, with D possibly matching TRBD2 (6 bases). This CDR3 is 12 amino acids long. Germline CDR1 is LGHNT and CDR2 is FRNRAP. The CDR3 bases are TGTGCCAGCACGCGGGGTTACAATGAGCAGTTCTTC. Protein: CASTRGYNEQFF. Filled out from reference TRBV12-5 and TRBJ2-1, the complete variable domain reads DARVTQTPRHKVTEMGQEVTMRCQPILGHNTVFWYRQTMMQGLELLAYFRNRAPLDDSGMPKDRFSAEMPDATLATLKIQPSEPRDSAVYFCASTRGYNEQFFGPGTRLTVL.

This clone was picked up a small number of times. The chain links TRBV15 to TRBJ1-1; 7 nucleotides agree with TRBD1. The CDR3 is 15 residues long. With V trimmed by 3 bases and J by 2 bases, 6 bases remained unmatched. Per the germline V gene, CDR1 is LNHNV and CDR2 is YYDKDF (reference sequence). The CDR3 here is CATSSPGTDNTEAFF. CDR3 in DNA: TGTGCCACCAGCAGCCCTGGGACAGACAACACTGAAGCTTTCTTT.

The rearrangement uses TRBV11-3 and TRBJ2-1; TRBD1 matches 9 bases. Trimming cost V 5 bases and J 0 bases; bases outside gene matches: 8. This CDR3 has 17 residues. Germline V gene data show CDR1 as SGHNT and CDR2 as YENEEA. CDR3 DNA sequence: TGTGCCAGCAGCCCGTTTACAGGGGGCTTCTCCTACAATGAGCAGTTCTTC. Translating gives CASSPFTGGFSYNEQFF.

This clone is a singleton in its sample. The chain recombines TRBV28 with TRBJ1-5; a weak D match, TRBD1 (5 bases). The CDR3 is 16 residues long. Trimming stripped 4 bases from V and 0 bases from J, with 13 bases between. Germline V lookup: CDR1 MDHEN, CDR2 SYDVKM. As DNA, the CDR3 is TGTGCCAGCAGTTCCCGGGGCGCCTTTAGCAATCAGCCCCAGCATTTT. Translated: CASSSRGAFSNQPQHF. Filled out from reference TRBV28 and TRBJ1-5, the complete variable domain reads DVKVTQSSRYLVKRTGEKVFLECVQDMDHENMFWYRQDPGLGLRLIYFSYDVKMKEKGDIPEGYSVSREKKERFSLILESASTNQTSMYLCASSSRGAFSNQPQHFGDGTRLSIL.

The chain uses TRBV19 and TRBJ1-2; unclear D gene. This CDR3 contains 11 residues. Trimming removed 3 bases at V and 6 bases at J, with 5 bases between. The germline V gene has CDR1 LNHDA and CDR2 SQIVND (reference sequence). CDR3 sequence: CASSIFDGYTF. CDR3 coding DNA: TGTGCCAGTAGTATCTTTGATGGCTACACCTTC.

The chain recombines TRBV5-1 with TRBJ1-1; TRBD1 might be the D (6 bases). The CDR3 runs to 14 residues. V was clipped by 4 bases and J by 4 bases, with 14 bases between them. The germline V gene encodes CDR1 SGHRS and CDR2 YFSETQ. CDR3 in DNA: TGCGCCAGCAGCGAACAGGGTCTTGGCACTGAAGCTTTCTTT. This encodes CASSEQGLGTEAFF.

The rearrangement links TRBV9 to TRBJ2-1, with D tentatively TRBD1 (6 bases). CDR1 is SGDLS, CDR2 YYNGEE, per germline. The CDR3 sequence is 14 residues long. V gave up 10 bases and J gave up 4 bases, with 18 bases separating them. The CDR3 loop is CACKGETGYNEQFF. The CDR3 DNA reads TGTGCCTGCAAGGGGGAAACGGGATACAATGAGCAGTTCTTC. The whole variable domain, filled in from reference TRBV9 and TRBJ2-1, reads DSGVTQTPKHLITATGQRVTLRCSPRSGDLSVYWYQQSLDQGLQFLIQYYNGEERAKGNILERFSAQQFPDLHSELNLSSLELGDSALYFCACKGETGYNEQFFGPGTRLTVL.

About this clone itself: Other DNA variants within this sample encode the same CDR3. The chain carries TRBV6-8 and TRBJ2-2, with 13 bases lining up with TRBD2. V gave up 6 bases and J gave up 7 bases; unmatched junction bases: 8. Germline loops: CDR1 MNHGY, CDR2 SAAAGT. The CDR3 totals 16 residues. This CDR3 reads CASRPRTSGGIGELFF. CDR3 bases: TGTGCCAGCAGGCCGCGGACTAGCGGGGGTATCGGGGAGCTGTTTTTT.